A single sample is the source of the 12 T cell receptor beta chains below, sequenced in a study of radiation and T cells in renal cell carcinoma. Described treatment: 15 Gy SBRT to primary tumor, nephrectomy 4 weeks later. This table comes from immunoSEQ multiplex PCR, and its TCRdb copy is limited to in-frame clones, with some not included. The sample yields around 13,000 clones, 30% to 40% seen once. The sequencing here drew on tumor tissue, taken from a patient whose treatment included radiotherapy and nephrectomy. The receptors originated from a man in his sixties with renal cell carcinoma.

V gene TRBV4-3 combines with J gene TRBJ2-3; 10 bases align to TRBD2. The CDR3 is made up of 18 amino acids. With V trimmed by 1 base and J by 4 bases, 11 bases remained unmatched. Germline V gives CDR1 LGHNA, CDR2 YSLEER. The CDR3 DNA is TGCGCCAGCAGCCAAGCGGCAGCGGGGGGGTGGTACGCAGATACGCAGTATTTT. This translates into CASSQAAAGGWYADTQYF.

The chain employs TRBV9 and TRBJ1-2; 8 nucleotides match TRBD1. This CDR3 is 13 amino acids long. Germline CDR1 reads SGDLS; CDR2 reads YYNGEE. J was trimmed by 10 bases and V by 0 bases; bases with no gene match: 5. In DNA, the CDR3 is TGTGCCAGCAGCGTAGTTCAGGGGGCCGACTACACCTTC. Translated, it gives CASSVVQGADYTF.

This clone was counted a few times. The gene calls are TRBV6-1 and TRBJ2-1; D is possibly TRBD2 (6 bases). The V gene lost 2 bases and the J gene lost 3 bases, with 11 bases spanning the gap. The CDR3 contains 15 residues. The germline CDR1 and CDR2 sequences are MNHNS and SASEGT. As DNA, the CDR3 is TGTGCCAGCAGTGAATGGGCTAGCGACTACAATGAGCAGTTCTTC. Protein: CASSEWASDYNEQFF.

The chain is built from TRBV6-5 and TRBJ1-6, with 7 bases lining up with TRBD1. This CDR3 spans 15 amino acids. Germline CDR1 is MNHEY and CDR2 is SVGAGI. The DNA for the CDR3 is TGTGCAAGTCAAAGGGGGCTAGGGTTCAATTCACCCCTCCACTTT. Translation: CASQRGLGFNSPLHF.

The rearrangement joins TRBV23-1 to TRBJ1-2; D remains ambiguous. TRBV23-1 is labeled an ORF, and its function is uncertain. The ends were cut back, 0 bases at V and 4 bases at J, with 12 bases in the middle. This CDR3 comprises 15 residues. The CDR3 protein is CASSQSLARAYGYTF. The CDR3 DNA sequence: TGCGCCAGCAGTCAATCTTTGGCCCGGGCCTATGGCTACACCTTC.

This clone is medium-sized within its sample. The CDR3 bases are TGTGCCTGGACGGCGGGAACAGGGGGCTACGAGCAGTACTTC. Translated, it gives CAWTAGTGGYEQYF. The chain employs TRBV30 and TRBJ2-7, with TRBD1 identical over 8 bases. CDR3 size: 14 residues. Germline values: CDR1 GTSNPN, CDR2 SVGIG (reference sequence). J gave up 3 bases and V 4 bases, and 8 bases lay outside the gene matches.

V is TRBV5-1 and J is TRBJ2-3; D is tentatively TRBD1 or TRBD2 (5 bases each). Per the germline V gene, CDR1 is SGHRS and CDR2 is YFSETQ. Between the trimmed V and J ends, which lost 3 bases and 6 bases, there was a span of 14 bases. The CDR3 spans 14 residues. Here the CDR3 DNA reads TGCGCCAGCAGCTGGGGGACGGGTGAGGATACGCAGTATTTT. Residues: CASSWGTGEDTQYF.

This chain joins TRBV10-3 and TRBJ2-7, with TRBD2 matching 7 bases. The CDR3 extends over 16 amino acids. The trim removed 0 bases at V and 5 bases at J, leaving 10 bases unmatched. Germline values: CDR1 ENHRY, CDR2 SYGVKD. CDR3 sequence reads: CAISESDAGDFHEQYV. The CDR3 coding sequence is TGTGCCATCAGTGAGTCGGACGCGGGAGATTTCCACGAGCAGTACGTC.

The V call is TRBV5-4, the J call TRBJ1-1; tentative D call: TRBD1 (5 bases). The germline CDR1 and CDR2 sequences are SGHNT and YYREEE (reference sequence). The CDR3 is 17 amino acids. The ends were cut back, 4 bases at V and 3 bases at J, with 22 bases in the middle. The CDR3 nucleotides are TGTGCCAGCAGCCCCTGGGTCGGGGGAGTACAGCACACTGAAGCTTTCTTT. Amino acids: CASSPWVGGVQHTEAFF.

The chain combines TRBV12-5 with TRBJ2-1; TRBD2 matches at 12 bases. Trimming took 1 base from V and 8 from J; bases not matched to a gene: 3. Germline-derived CDR1 and CDR2 are LGHNT and FRNRAP. This CDR3 comprises 15 residues. The CDR3 bases are TGTGCTAGTGGTTTGGCACTAGCGGGAGGCGATGAGCAGTTCTTC. Its translation: CASGLALAGGDEQFF.

This clone showed up just a few times. The rearrangement links TRBV12-5 to TRBJ2-3, with no clear D. Germline V gene lookup returns CDR1 LGHNT and CDR2 FRNRAP. The CDR3 sequence is 14 residues long. V lost 5 bases and J lost 0, with 9 bases in between. CDR3 sequence: CASGLGLSTDTQYF. The CDR3 DNA sequence: TGTGCTAGTGGTCTCGGTCTTAGCACAGATACGCAGTATTTT.

This clone was observed a few times. The chain is built from TRBV7-9 and TRBJ2-3; D is undetermined. The germline V and J ends were trimmed by 1 base and 2 bases, with 10 bases remaining between them. The CDR3 has 15 amino acids. The germline V gene has CDR1 SEHNR and CDR2 FQNEAQ (reference sequence). The CDR3 coding sequence is TGTGCCAGCAGCTTAGGGGCCACTTCCACAGATACGCAGTATTTT. Its protein is CASSLGATSTDTQYF.